The TCR beta chain under discussion was sequenced for a study of blood T cell repertoires in COVID-19 (dated by TCRdb to 2020 to 2021). Regarding the study in general: The collaborator samples originated in the United States, Italy and Spain and spanned the acute and convalescent phases of COVID-19. The repertoires were made available in a free public database intended to serve as a resource for research on the immune response to SARS-CoV-2. The dataset comprised deeply sampled blood TCRbeta repertoires from subjects exposed to, actively infected with, or recovered from COVID-19. Where available, HLA class I and class II types were obtained from metadata supplied by the sample provider rather than from assay-based typing. The sample metadata nearly always contained a de-identified subject ID, COVID-19 status, age in years and sex. The samples were drawn from the first 160 participants of the ongoing ImmuneRACE study and from under 1,500 subjects provided by 6 global collaborators. The prospective study material was composed of cDNA or gDNA derived from T cells, B-cell-depleted T cells, or PBMCs. The study at large found these results: The quantity of clinical and demographic metadata differed by source and by participant and was supplied without curation.

This clone has a handful of counts. No antigen is known for it. No much larger clone is present one base from it, and per-base qualities are unavailable. The immunoSEQ Assay, a bias-controlled multiplex PCR, was used to amplify TCRbeta CDR3 regions from genomic DNA. Turning to the authors' computational methods: Nucleated cell counts per sample were estimated from amplification of reference gene primers within the assay. To quantify the absolute abundance of each unique TCRbeta CDR3 rearrangement, sequence reads were collapsed and filtered. For each sample, productive Simpson clonality was calculated as the square root of Simpson's diversity index over productive rearrangements. As stored in TCRdb, this immuneACCESS dataset retains in-frame rearrangements with V and J assigned. A fraction of the clones does not appear; measured against another copy, unresolved V genes explain less than half of the discrepancy, and the remainder lacks a known reason. D and trimming were read from the DNA, whereas the V and J calls and clone size are those reported in that table. The sample table lists about 110,000 clones, 75% to 85% of them with a count of one. Roughly 6% of the sample is taken by the ten largest.

One collaborating source in Seattle enrolled patients during active infection and followed them longitudinally through the course of disease. Each collaborating institution followed its own protocols to collect whole blood in K2EDTA tubes. For TCRbeta analysis, collaborator samples were shipped as frozen whole blood, as isolated PBMCs, or as DNA extracted from either sample type. The germline V gene provides CDR1 SGHRS and CDR2 YFSETQ. V loses 2 bases of germline sequence and J loses 3 bases, and the interval between the two ends is 8 bases. The CDR3 holds 13 amino acids from the cysteine to the phenylalanine. Only CDR3 DNA is held: 39 bases, read in frame from base 1.

The chain links TRBV5-1 with TRBJ1-1; the D gene cannot be named for sure. Input material: peripheral blood. The source is a man older than 75 with COVID-19, enrolled during active disease. CDR3 region: CASSLKSDTEAFF. The DNA sequence is as follows: TGCGCCAGCAGCTTAAAGAGTGACACTGAAGCTTTCTTT.